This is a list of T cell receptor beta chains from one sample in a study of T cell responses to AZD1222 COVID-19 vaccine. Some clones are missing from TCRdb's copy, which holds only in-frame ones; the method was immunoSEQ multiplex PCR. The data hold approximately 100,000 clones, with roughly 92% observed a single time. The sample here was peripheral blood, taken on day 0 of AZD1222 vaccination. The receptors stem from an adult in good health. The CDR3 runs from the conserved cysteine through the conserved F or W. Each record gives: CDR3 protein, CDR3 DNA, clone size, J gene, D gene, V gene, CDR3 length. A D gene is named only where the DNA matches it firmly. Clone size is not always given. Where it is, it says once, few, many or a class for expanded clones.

CDR3aa: CASSLRGASTGELFF
CDR3nt: TGTGCCAGCAGTTTACGAGGGGCGAGCACCGGGGAGCTGTTTTTT
abundance: once
j_gene: TRBJ2-2
d_gene: NA
v_gene: TRBV27
len: 15

CDR3aa: CSVVDSPHPSGNTIYF
CDR3nt: TGCAGCGTTGTTGACAGCCCGCACCCCTCTGGAAACACCATATATTTT
abundance: NA
j_gene: TRBJ1-3
d_gene: NA
v_gene: TRBV29-1
len: 16

CDR3aa: CASSQTGNYGYTF
CDR3nt: TGTGCCAGCAGCCAGACAGGAAACTATGGCTACACCTTC
abundance: NA
j_gene: TRBJ1-2
d_gene: NA
v_gene: TRBV7-8
len: 13

CDR3aa: CASSLVLGGDQPQHF
CDR3nt: TGTGCCAGCAGCTTAGTTCTAGGGGGGGATCAGCCCCAGCATTTT
abundance: NA
j_gene: TRBJ1-5
d_gene: NA
v_gene: TRBV7-2
len: 15

CDR3aa: CASSFSSYGEEGTEAFF
CDR3nt: TGCGCCAGCAGCTTCAGCTCGTACGGGGAGGAGGGCACTGAAGCTTTCTTT
abundance: NA
j_gene: TRBJ1-1
d_gene: NA
v_gene: TRBV4-3
len: 17

CDR3aa: CASSVTPGQLNSPLHF
CDR3nt: TGTGCCAGCAGCGTAACTCCGGGACAGTTAAATTCACCCCTCCACTTT
abundance: NA
j_gene: TRBJ1-6
d_gene: TRBD1
v_gene: TRBV11-2
len: 16

CDR3aa: CASSRNNEQFF
CDR3nt: TGTGCCAGCAGTCGGAACAATGAGCAGTTCTTC
abundance: NA
j_gene: TRBJ2-1
d_gene: NA
v_gene: TRBV2
len: 11

CDR3aa: CASSLGPNQPQHF
CDR3nt: TGTGCCAGCAGCTTAGGCCCCAATCAGCCCCAGCATTTT
abundance: NA
j_gene: TRBJ1-5
d_gene: NA
v_gene: TRBV7-3
len: 13

CDR3aa: CASSYLTSTDTQYF
CDR3nt: TGTGCCAGCAGTTACCTGACTAGCACAGATACGCAGTATTTT
abundance: NA
j_gene: TRBJ2-3
d_gene: NA
v_gene: TRBV6-5
len: 14

CDR3aa: CASSFGLAGGYNEQFF
CDR3nt: TGCGCCAGCAGCTTCGGACTAGCGGGGGGGTACAATGAGCAGTTCTTC
abundance: NA
j_gene: TRBJ2-1
d_gene: TRBD2
v_gene: TRBV5-1
len: 16

CDR3aa: CASTLAGTLNEKLFF
CDR3nt: TGCGCCAGCACCCTGGCAGGGACACTGAATGAAAAACTGTTTTTT
abundance: NA
j_gene: TRBJ1-4
d_gene: NA
v_gene: TRBV5-1
len: 15

CDR3aa: CASSGAPSSNTQYF
CDR3nt: TGTGCCAGCAGCGGGGCCCCGAGTTCTAATACGCAGTATTTT
abundance: NA
j_gene: TRBJ2-3
d_gene: NA
v_gene: TRBV7-2
len: 14

CDR3aa: CASSSLTHDFEAFF
CDR3nt: TGTGCCAGCAGCTCGCTCACGCATGACTTTGAAGCTTTCTTT
abundance: NA
j_gene: TRBJ1-1
d_gene: NA
v_gene: TRBV5-8
len: 14

CDR3aa: CASSLGAEAFF
CDR3nt: TGTGCCAGCAGCCTTGGTGCTGAAGCTTTCTTT
abundance: NA
j_gene: TRBJ1-1
d_gene: NA
v_gene: TRBV5-6
len: 11

CDR3aa: CASSFEWANEKLFF
CDR3nt: TGTGCCAGCAGCTTTGAATGGGCTAATGAAAAACTGTTTTTT
abundance: NA
j_gene: TRBJ1-4
d_gene: NA
v_gene: TRBV7-2
len: 14

CDR3aa: CASSPSLDYGYTF
CDR3nt: TGTGCCAGCAGCCCCTCTTTAGACTATGGCTACACCTTC
abundance: NA
j_gene: TRBJ1-2
d_gene: NA
v_gene: TRBV7-9
len: 13

CDR3aa: CAWSVNARVQFF
CDR3nt: TGTGCCTGGAGTGTAAATGCCCGGGTACAGTTCTTC
abundance: NA
j_gene: TRBJ2-1
d_gene: NA
v_gene: TRBV30
len: 12

CDR3aa: CASSYSLAGGRNEQFF
CDR3nt: TGTGCCAGCAGTTACTCCCTAGCGGGGGGGCGGAATGAGCAGTTCTTC
abundance: NA
j_gene: TRBJ2-1
d_gene: TRBD2
v_gene: TRBV6-2/TRBV6-3
len: 16

CDR3aa: CASSPQGLAGATSYEQYF
CDR3nt: TGCGCCAGCAGCCCCCAGGGACTAGCGGGGGCCACCTCCTACGAGCAGTACTTC
abundance: once
j_gene: TRBJ2-7
d_gene: TRBD2
v_gene: TRBV4-3
len: 18

CDR3aa: CASSLYQGLMNTEAFF
CDR3nt: TGTGCCAGCAGCTTATACCAGGGCCTCATGAACACTGAAGCTTTCTTT
abundance: NA
j_gene: TRBJ1-1
d_gene: NA
v_gene: TRBV13
len: 16

CDR3aa: CASSRGLAGRDTQYF
CDR3nt: TGCGCCAGCAGCCGGGGACTAGCGGGGAGAGATACGCAGTATTTT
abundance: NA
j_gene: TRBJ2-3
d_gene: TRBD2
v_gene: TRBV4-3
len: 15

CDR3aa: CASSYAGGLAEAFF
CDR3nt: TGTGCCAGCAGTTATGCAGGGGGACTTGCTGAAGCTTTCTTT
abundance: once
j_gene: TRBJ1-1
d_gene: TRBD1
v_gene: TRBV6-2/TRBV6-3
len: 14

CDR3aa: CSAGRGYEQYF
CDR3nt: TGCAGTGCTGGGAGGGGGTACGAGCAGTACTTC
abundance: NA
j_gene: TRBJ2-7
d_gene: NA
v_gene: TRBV20-1
len: 11

CDR3aa: CAWSVGGYDTEAFF
CDR3nt: TGTGCCTGGAGTGTGGGGGGATATGACACTGAAGCTTTCTTT
abundance: NA
j_gene: TRBJ1-1
d_gene: NA
v_gene: TRBV30
len: 14

CDR3aa: CASSLEAGIYERQYF
CDR3nt: TGCGCCAGCAGCTTGGAGGCAGGAATTTACGAGCGGCAGTACTTC
abundance: NA
j_gene: TRBJ2-7
d_gene: NA
v_gene: TRBV5-1
len: 15

CDR3aa: CATSRPDVPEKYF
CDR3nt: TGTGCCACCAGCAGGCCCGATGTGCCGGAGAAATACTTC
abundance: NA
j_gene: TRBJ2-7
d_gene: NA
v_gene: TRBV15
len: 13

CDR3aa: CASSTGGRGYTF
CDR3nt: TGTGCCAGCAGCACAGGGGGTAGAGGCTACACCTTC
abundance: NA
j_gene: TRBJ1-2
d_gene: TRBD1
v_gene: TRBV6-5
len: 12

CDR3aa: CASSATGTAEAFF
CDR3nt: TGTGCCAGCAGCGCGACAGGGACCGCTGAAGCTTTCTTT
abundance: once
j_gene: TRBJ1-1
d_gene: TRBD1
v_gene: TRBV9
len: 13

CDR3aa: CASSQDRRVNTEAFF
CDR3nt: TGCGCCAGCAGCCAAGATCGCAGGGTGAACACTGAAGCTTTCTTT
abundance: once
j_gene: TRBJ1-1
d_gene: NA
v_gene: TRBV4-3
len: 15

CDR3aa: CAWSGRGRGKNQPQHF
CDR3nt: TGTGCCTGGAGTGGCAGGGGGCGAGGTAAGAATCAGCCCCAGCATTTT
abundance: NA
j_gene: TRBJ1-5
d_gene: TRBD1
v_gene: TRBV30
len: 16

CDR3aa: CASSLARDSYNSPLHF
CDR3nt: TGCGCCAGCAGCTTGGCCAGGGATTCCTATAATTCACCCCTCCACTTT
abundance: NA
j_gene: TRBJ1-6
d_gene: NA
v_gene: TRBV5-1
len: 16

CDR3aa: CASSLEGAVSNSLHF
CDR3nt: TGCGCCAGCAGCTTGGAAGGGGCAGTGAGTAATTCCCTCCACTTT
abundance: NA
j_gene: TRBJ1-6
d_gene: NA
v_gene: TRBV5-1
len: 15

CDR3aa: CASSQDAAESSYEQYF
CDR3nt: TGTGCCAGCAGCCAAGATGCAGCGGAGAGCTCCTACGAGCAGTACTTC
abundance: NA
j_gene: TRBJ2-7
d_gene: NA
v_gene: TRBV4-2
len: 16

CDR3aa: CASSSVDRGNWGYTF
CDR3nt: TGTGCCAGCAGTTCGGTGGACAGGGGAAATTGGGGCTACACCTTC
abundance: NA
j_gene: TRBJ1-2
d_gene: TRBD1
v_gene: TRBV28
len: 15

CDR3aa: CASSLASGQSFSTDTQYF
CDR3nt: TGTGCCAGCAGCTTGGCCTCGGGACAGAGCTTTTCCACAGATACGCAGTATTTT
abundance: NA
j_gene: TRBJ2-3
d_gene: TRBD1
v_gene: TRBV5-5
len: 18

CDR3aa: CASSESGTGADTQYF
CDR3nt: TGTGCCAGCAGTGAATCCGGGACAGGGGCAGATACGCAGTATTTT
abundance: NA
j_gene: TRBJ2-3
d_gene: TRBD1
v_gene: TRBV6-4
len: 15

CDR3aa: CAWSVAGNNSPLHF
CDR3nt: TGTGCCTGGAGTGTAGCCGGAAATAATTCACCCCTCCACTTT
abundance: NA
j_gene: TRBJ1-6
d_gene: NA
v_gene: TRBV30
len: 14

CDR3aa: CASSDRQGRNYGYTF
CDR3nt: TGTGCCAGCAGTGATCGACAGGGGCGGAACTATGGCTACACCTTC
abundance: few
j_gene: TRBJ1-2
d_gene: TRBD1
v_gene: TRBV25-1
len: 15

CDR3aa: CASSRSGEQFF
CDR3nt: TGTGCCAGCAGCCGCTCCGGTGAGCAGTTCTTC
abundance: NA
j_gene: TRBJ2-1
d_gene: NA
v_gene: TRBV12-3/TRBV12-4
len: 11

CDR3aa: CASSLLGGGLHF
CDR3nt: TGTGCCAGCAGCCTCCTCGGGGGGGGCCTCCACTTT
abundance: NA
j_gene: TRBJ1-6
d_gene: NA
v_gene: TRBV28
len: 12

CDR3aa: CASSGRAGITEAFF
CDR3nt: TGTGCCAGCAGTGGCAGGGCAGGGATCACTGAAGCTTTCTTT
abundance: few
j_gene: TRBJ1-1
d_gene: NA
v_gene: TRBV2
len: 14

CDR3aa: CASSFGTGGKTEAFF
CDR3nt: TGTGCCAGCAGCTTCGGGACAGGGGGCAAAACTGAAGCTTTCTTT
abundance: NA
j_gene: TRBJ1-1
d_gene: TRBD1
v_gene: TRBV11-2
len: 15

CDR3aa: CATSSPRVGELFF
CDR3nt: TGTGCCACCAGCAGTCCCAGGGTTGGGGAGCTGTTTTTT
abundance: NA
j_gene: TRBJ2-2
d_gene: NA
v_gene: TRBV15
len: 13

CDR3aa: CASSLGGSSYGYTF
CDR3nt: TGTGCCAGCAGCTTAGGGGGGAGTAGCTATGGCTACACCTTC
abundance: NA
j_gene: TRBJ1-2
d_gene: NA
v_gene: TRBV7-9
len: 14

CDR3aa: CASSGLAGAGELFF
CDR3nt: TGTGCCAGCAGCGGACTAGCGGGGGCCGGGGAGCTGTTTTTT
abundance: few
j_gene: TRBJ2-2
d_gene: TRBD2
v_gene: TRBV28
len: 14

CDR3aa: CASSLRAGLGTDTQYF
CDR3nt: TGTGCCAGCAGCTTAAGGGCGGGACTAGGCACAGATACGCAGTATTTT
abundance: once
j_gene: TRBJ2-3
d_gene: TRBD2
v_gene: TRBV7-9
len: 16

CDR3aa: CASSFRVVSSPLHF
CDR3nt: TGTGCCAGCAGCTTCAGGGTGGTCAGTTCACCCCTCCACTTT
abundance: NA
j_gene: TRBJ1-6
d_gene: NA
v_gene: TRBV5-6
len: 14

CDR3aa: CASRSVGLAGVGEQYF
CDR3nt: TGTGCCAGCAGATCAGTGGGACTAGCGGGGGTGGGTGAGCAGTACTTC
abundance: NA
j_gene: TRBJ2-7
d_gene: TRBD2
v_gene: TRBV11-2
len: 16

CDR3aa: CASSSKPRTTNEKLFF
CDR3nt: TGTGCCAGCAGCTCAAAGCCCCGCACAACTAATGAAAAACTGTTTTTT
abundance: once
j_gene: TRBJ1-4
d_gene: NA
v_gene: TRBV7-9
len: 16

CDR3aa: CASSQERWDTEAFF
CDR3nt: TGTGCCAGCAGCCAAGAGAGGTGGGACACTGAAGCTTTCTTT
abundance: NA
j_gene: TRBJ1-1
d_gene: NA
v_gene: TRBV4-2
len: 14

CDR3aa: CASSQGSGSTNEKLFF
CDR3nt: TGTGCCAGCAGCCAAGGGAGTGGGAGTACTAATGAAAAACTGTTTTTT
abundance: NA
j_gene: TRBJ1-4
d_gene: NA
v_gene: TRBV3-1/TRBV3-2
len: 16

CDR3aa: CASSTPTKTGKLQETQYF
CDR3nt: TGTGCCAGTAGTACGCCCACCAAGACAGGGAAACTTCAAGAGACCCAGTACTTC
abundance: NA
j_gene: TRBJ2-5
d_gene: TRBD1
v_gene: TRBV19
len: 18

CDR3aa: CATSALGLERGNYEQYF
CDR3nt: TGTGCCACCAGCGCCCTAGGGCTGGAGCGGGGAAACTACGAGCAGTACTTC
abundance: NA
j_gene: TRBJ2-7
d_gene: TRBD2
v_gene: TRBV15
len: 17

CDR3aa: CASSRGGNYGYTF
CDR3nt: TGTGCCAGTAGCCGGGGAGGGAACTATGGCTACACCTTC
abundance: once
j_gene: TRBJ1-2
d_gene: NA
v_gene: TRBV19
len: 13

CDR3aa: CASSPPTGTAYYEQYF
CDR3nt: TGTGCCAGCAGTCCCCCGACCGGGACAGCCTACTACGAGCAGTACTTC
abundance: NA
j_gene: TRBJ2-7
d_gene: TRBD1
v_gene: TRBV9
len: 16

CDR3aa: CASSNRQAREQYF
CDR3nt: TGTGCCAGCAGCAACCGACAGGCTCGGGAGCAGTACTTC
abundance: NA
j_gene: TRBJ2-7
d_gene: NA
v_gene: TRBV9
len: 13